The subject of this entry is one T cell receptor beta chain. This receptor's antigen is unknown. Per-base qualities were not stored, and no clone one base away is much larger. Cut back by 3 bases and 0 bases, the V and J ends lie 7 bases apart. Based on the germline V gene (reference sequence), the CDR1 and CDR2 sequences are DFQATT and SNEGSKA. The CDR3 contains 13 residues, cysteine and phenylalanine counted. The entry retains the CDR3 DNA only, 39 bases that are in frame from base 1. The library was produced with 5' RACE. TCRdb records Illumina HiSeq 2500 as the sequencer. A second PCR of roughly 6 to 11 cycles was run with a J-beta primer mix and a sample-barcoded 5' primer. Each TCR beta cDNA molecule received a unique molecular identifier from a template-switch 5' adaptor carrying 12 random nucleotides. Each sample yielded at least 3 million CDR3-containing paired-end reads. All of the RNA was converted into first-strand cDNA using the Mint cDNA synthesis kit, with a TRBC-specific oligonucleotide serving as the primer. All cDNA was treated with uracil-DNA glycosylase and then went through a first 18-cycle PCR with the universal primers M1SS and BC2_uni_R. The study's processing was this. For normalization, 1 million high-quality reads were randomly selected from each sample, with every read carrying a distinct molecular identifier. Instead of being binned into consensus sequences, reads that shared molecular identifiers were thrown out. CDR3 identification, clonotype clustering and error correction used MiTCR with a Q25 quality threshold and the strictest error-elimination algorithm. A nonparametric unseen species model using Euler transformation provided a lower-bound estimate of total TCR beta diversity. Using fastp at Q25 and MiXCR, TCRdb reprocessed the public reads and kept productive beta chains. CDR3 protein duplicates are merged, each entry listing the most common genes and DNA. TCRdb's processing, not the authors', yielded these V and J calls. The sample profile shows some 1.6 million distinct CDR3 sequences; approximately 32% of them were found once. 10% to 12% of the sample is in the top ten clones.

Systemically healthy Caucasian individuals from Russia, approximately 39 in total and aged about 6 to 100 years, were included as donors. About 9.1 milliliters of peripheral blood were collected from each donor into EDTA-treated Vacutainer tubes. Ficoll-Paque density-gradient centrifugation was used to isolate PBMCs, with at least 6.5 million obtained per sample. Trizol reagent was used to extract total RNA from PBMCs, with at least 5.5 micrograms per sample. The percentages of naive CD45RAhigh/CD27high T cells were determined by flow cytometry on a PBMC aliquot from every donor. The sample belongs to a study of blood T cells in healthy people across ages (dated by TCRdb to about 2015). For the wider study: In model experiments, template switching captured about one uniquely barcoded TCR beta cDNA molecule for every two T cells. To track age-related changes in TCR beta repertoire diversity, the study relied on deep sequencing normalized with unique cDNA molecular identifiers. Four age groups were formed from the donors: young (average 16 years), middle-aged (more than 35), aged (under 70) and long-lived (more than 75). To avoid experimental bias, donors of different ages were distributed randomly across sequencing lanes. Two additional independent replicas of 1 million unique cDNA reads from the same blood draw were analyzed for two donors (one aged 18 to 30 and one aged 80 or older).

The full study reports these points: Compared with the aged group, the long-lived group had more naive CD4+ T cells, fewer expanded clones and increased TCR diversity, suggesting age selection. As age increased, observed TCR beta diversity per million T cells dropped in a roughly linear way, and a significant reduction was already evident by age about 40. Total diversity estimates from one million sequenced T cells were considered lower bounds and underestimates. Observed TCR beta diversity correlated strongly with the percentage of naive T cells measured by flow cytometry. Because profiling used bulk unsorted PBMCs, naive and antigen-experienced compartments could not be compared conclusively. The CMV infection status of donors was not known, potentially confounding age-related changes in expanded clonotypes.

Sample: blood. Rearrangement joined TRBV20-1 to TRBJ2-3; the D gene assignment is ambiguous. The clonotype comes from a woman aged 25 to 39 in good health. The CDR3 is CSASLGSTDTQYF. At the DNA level, the sequence is TGCAGTGCTAGCCTCGGTAGCACAGATACGCAGTATTTT.